These T cell receptor beta chains were read from a single sample in a study of T cells expressing NK-cell markers. TCRdb reprocessed the 5' RACE reads and keeps a single row for each CDR3 protein, giving no DNA. Reported are about 180,000 distinct CDR3 sequences; the ten largest clones contain about 19%. The material sequenced was blood T cells: a sorted CD56 or NKG2C T cell subset, CD4+ or CD8+ T cells, or bulk PBMC T cells (not recorded which). The receptors here all came from a man aged 18-70 years in good health. Both conserved end residues are part of each CDR3.

v_gene: TRBV7-8
j_gene: TRBJ2-3
CDR3aa: CASSQRDLWGGGLSDTQYF

v_gene: TRBV4-1
j_gene: TRBJ1-1
CDR3aa: CASSLRQLNTEAFF

v_gene: TRBV7-9
j_gene: TRBJ1-1
CDR3aa: CASSRTGTERIEAFF

v_gene: TRBV7-9
j_gene: TRBJ2-1
CDR3aa: CASSLTGGSYNEQFF

v_gene: TRBV13
j_gene: TRBJ2-7
CDR3aa: CASSVGAMNEQYF

v_gene: TRBV12-3/TRBV12-4
j_gene: TRBJ2-7
CDR3aa: CASSRTIEQGYEQYF

v_gene: TRBV7-9
j_gene: TRBJ2-5
CDR3aa: CASSLSGGPETQYF

v_gene: TRBV7-9
j_gene: TRBJ2-1
CDR3aa: CASSLGLAGGYEQFF

v_gene: TRBV2
j_gene: TRBJ2-1
CDR3aa: CASSERLGPMGVESYNEQFF

v_gene: TRBV10-3
j_gene: TRBJ2-7
CDR3aa: CAISERGFGYEQYF

v_gene: TRBV7-9
j_gene: TRBJ2-5
CDR3aa: CASSTPSEQETQYF

v_gene: TRBV19
j_gene: TRBJ2-5
CDR3aa: CASSPGNFYQETQYF

v_gene: TRBV5-6
j_gene: TRBJ2-1
CDR3aa: CASSLVGSGRSYNEQFF

v_gene: TRBV6-5
j_gene: TRBJ2-1
CDR3aa: CASSYSTTAQGGYNEQFF

v_gene: TRBV5-1
j_gene: TRBJ1-3
CDR3aa: CASSRGDRHSGNTIYF

v_gene: TRBV6-6
j_gene: TRBJ2-3
CDR3aa: CASGAFTDTQYF

v_gene: TRBV2
j_gene: TRBJ1-6
CDR3aa: CATGGAGNSPLHF

v_gene: TRBV7-9
j_gene: TRBJ2-1
CDR3aa: CASSLDRVGYNEQFF

v_gene: TRBV6-6
j_gene: TRBJ2-1
CDR3aa: CASSASSTNEQFF

v_gene: TRBV5-1
j_gene: TRBJ2-7
CDR3aa: CAAAPGPSSYEQYF

v_gene: TRBV9
j_gene: TRBJ1-1
CDR3aa: CASSVAIGGGTEAFF

v_gene: TRBV3-1
j_gene: TRBJ2-7
CDR3aa: CASSQESPPYEQYF

v_gene: TRBV9
j_gene: TRBJ2-7
CDR3aa: CASGRDSYEQYF

v_gene: TRBV6-4
j_gene: TRBJ2-5
CDR3aa: CASSETQEETQYF

v_gene: TRBV29-1
j_gene: TRBJ2-3
CDR3aa: CSVEDPSSGTDTQYF

v_gene: TRBV2
j_gene: TRBJ2-5
CDR3aa: CASSEGLGIQETQYF

v_gene: TRBV2
j_gene: TRBJ2-1
CDR3aa: CASSEASGWDNEQFF

v_gene: TRBV24-1
j_gene: TRBJ2-3
CDR3aa: CATSDFSSGFADTQYF

v_gene: TRBV12-3/TRBV12-4
j_gene: TRBJ1-4
CDR3aa: CASSHDRGPAKLFF

v_gene: TRBV19
j_gene: TRBJ2-7
CDR3aa: CATSITGIWNYEQYF

v_gene: TRBV30
j_gene: TRBJ2-7
CDR3aa: CAWGEGGLKEQYF

v_gene: TRBV6-4
j_gene: TRBJ2-1
CDR3aa: CASSAIGDYNEQFF

v_gene: TRBV5-1
j_gene: TRBJ2-6
CDR3aa: CASSGYSGGANVLTF

v_gene: TRBV28
j_gene: TRBJ1-6
CDR3aa: CASSLGPGSYNSPLHF

v_gene: TRBV7-8
j_gene: TRBJ1-1
CDR3aa: CASSWGTEFNTEAFF

v_gene: TRBV11-2
j_gene: TRBJ2-7
CDR3aa: CASSYSGTDYEQYF

v_gene: TRBV20-1
j_gene: TRBJ2-3
CDR3aa: CSARGLGGTADTQYF

v_gene: TRBV3-1
j_gene: TRBJ2-1
CDR3aa: CASSQEGANWSEQFF

v_gene: TRBV7-9
j_gene: TRBJ2-3
CDR3aa: CASSLSAEGGTDTQYF

v_gene: TRBV9
j_gene: TRBJ2-7
CDR3aa: CASSVVPGAVYEQYF

v_gene: TRBV3-1
j_gene: TRBJ2-3
CDR3aa: CASSQDGDSTDTQYF